The 15 T cell receptor beta chains below come from one sample, sequenced in a study of cytomegalovirus exposure and HLA in healthy donors. Sequencing used immunoSEQ multiplex PCR; TCRdb keeps in-frame clones, though not all of them. This table holds 200,000 to 250,000 clones, about 93% found once. Sample: PBMCs. The receptors stem from a woman in her late teens or twenties in good health and CMV-seronegative.

The J gene is TRBJ2-1, the V gene TRBV7-2; 10 nucleotides agree with TRBD2. V shed 1 base, J shed 7 bases, and the junction held 4 bases outside the gene matches. This CDR3 contains 15 residues. The germline V gene has CDR1 SGHTA and CDR2 FQGNSA. CDR3 loop: CASSLVAGGGNEQFF. The CDR3, as DNA: TGTGCCAGCAGCTTAGTAGCGGGAGGTGGGAATGAGCAGTTCTTC.

This clone is a singleton in its sample. The rearrangement links TRBV5-1 to TRBJ1-2, with a weak D call TRBD1 (5 bases). Trimming stripped 4 bases from V and 0 bases from J, with 16 bases between. This CDR3 has 16 residues. Germline CDR1 reads SGHRS; CDR2 reads YFSETQ. The CDR3 loop is CASSLGRGPTNYGYTF. DNA for the CDR3: TGCGCCAGCAGCCTCGGGAGGGGACCAACTAACTATGGCTACACCTTC.

This chain joins TRBV19 and TRBJ1-5; TRBD1 is a possible D gene (5 bases). This CDR3 comprises 16 residues. V was cut by 5 bases and J by 0 bases, with 14 bases left in between. Per germline, CDR1 LNHDA and CDR2 SQIVND (reference sequence). The CDR3 DNA sequence: TGTGCCAGTAGTCTGGAACAGGCATATAGCAATCAGCCCCAGCATTTT. The encoded protein is CASSLEQAYSNQPQHF. The full variable domain, completed using reference TRBV19 and TRBJ1-5, is DGGITQSPKYLFRKEGQNVTLSCEQNLNHDAMYWYRQDPGQGLRLIYYSQIVNDFQKGDIAEGYSVSREKKESFPLTVTSAQKNPTAFYLCASSLEQAYSNQPQHFGDGTRLSIL.

The chain has TRBV15 and TRBJ1-1; 7 bases map to TRBD1. Trimming cost V 7 bases and J 1 base; bases outside gene matches: 18. The CDR3 covers 18 residues. Germline CDR1 and CDR2: LNHNV and YYDKDF (reference sequence). Here the CDR3 reads CATTQEGVRGTANTEAFF. CDR3 coding DNA: TGTGCCACCACCCAGGAGGGAGTCCGGGGGACAGCGAACACTGAAGCTTTCTTT.

The chain employs TRBV9 and TRBJ1-2; D ambiguous. The CDR3 totals 13 residues. V lost 5 bases, J lost 7 bases, and 15 bases lay in between. CDR1 SGDLS and CDR2 YYNGEE come from the germline V gene. CDR3 in DNA: TGTGCCAGCAGTATCGATCAGGCAGGTGGCTACACCTTC. Translation gives CASSIDQAGGYTF.

J is TRBJ2-3 and V is TRBV7-3; D is perhaps TRBD2 (5 bases). CDR1 and CDR2 (germline): SGHTA, FQGTGA. The CDR3 consists of 14 residues. V lost 6 bases, J lost 5 bases, and 15 bases lay in between. CDR3 bases: TGTGCCAGCAGTCCACAGACCGGGGTAGATACGCAGTATTTT. Encoded protein: CASSPQTGVDTQYF.

This clone was observed a handful of times. The chain joins TRBV19 to TRBJ1-5; D call uncertain. CDR1 and CDR2 from the germline V gene are LNHDA and SQIVND (reference sequence). The germline V and J ends were trimmed by 2 bases and 3 bases, with 8 bases remaining between them. The CDR3 runs to 14 residues. The CDR3 bases are TGTGCCAGTAGTATATCGAACTTCAATCAGCCCCAGCATTTT. Translated, it gives CASSISNFNQPQHF.

The chain uses TRBV5-6 and TRBJ2-5, with D possibly TRBD1 on 6 matching bases. Trimming left V 6 bases short and J 2 bases short, with 17 bases between. The length of the CDR3 is 15 residues. CDR1 is SGHDT, CDR2 YYEEEE, per germline. CDR3 amino acids: CASTLWGRFQETQYF. CDR3 bases: TGTGCCAGCACTCTGTGGGGGCGGTTTCAAGAGACCCAGTACTTC.

The rearrangement links TRBV30 to TRBJ2-7, with TRBD1 as a possible D gene (6 bases). CDR1 GTSNPN and CDR2 SVGIG come from the germline V gene (reference sequence). Trimming left V 0 bases short and J 2 bases short, with 8 bases between. CDR3 length: 13 amino acids. CDR3 protein: CAWSVSGAYEQYF. Written as DNA, the CDR3 is TGTGCCTGGAGTGTTTCAGGGGCCTACGAGCAGTACTTC.

In regard to this clone: Other nucleotide sequences from this sample produce the same CDR3. This rearrangement joins TRBV5-1 to TRBJ1-1, with D unclear. The CDR3 runs to 12 residues. Trimming removed 2 bases at V and 7 bases at J, with 9 bases between. Per germline, CDR1 SGHRS and CDR2 YFSETQ. The CDR3 nucleotides are TGCGCCAGCAGCTTCGAGGGCATTGAAGCTTTCTTT. It codes for CASSFEGIEAFF.

The genes are TRBV6-1 and TRBJ2-7; D is possibly TRBD2 (5 bases). CDR1 is MNHNS, CDR2 SASEGT, per germline. The CDR3 runs to 16 residues. The ends were cut back, 2 bases at V and 4 bases at J, with 18 bases in the middle. This CDR3 is CASSEPGQTTSYEQYF. CDR3 DNA sequence: TGTGCCAGCAGTGAACCTGGGCAGACTACGAGTTACGAGCAGTACTTC.

The chain uses TRBV30 and TRBJ2-1; TRBD2 matches at 13 bases. The germline CDR1 and CDR2 sequences are GTSNPN and SVGIG (reference sequence). The length of the CDR3 is 12 residues. V lost 8 bases, J lost 9 bases, and 4 bases stayed unmatched. DNA of the CDR3: TGTGCCGGAGGACTAGCGGGAGTTGAGCAGTTCTTC. Protein product: CAGGLAGVEQFF.

The chain is built from TRBV5-1 and TRBJ2-1; possibly TRBD2 for D (6 bases). The V gene lost 0 bases and the J gene lost 0 bases, with 13 bases spanning the gap. Germline lookup yields CDR1 SGHRS and CDR2 YFSETQ. The CDR3 totals 17 residues. CDR3 DNA sequence: TGCGCCAGCAGCTTGGCCGTAGTGGGAGGCTCCTACAATGAGCAGTTCTTC. Its translation is CASSLAVVGGSYNEQFF.

This rearrangement joins TRBV29-1 to TRBJ2-6, with D possibly TRBD2 on 5 matching bases. Trimming cost V 7 bases and J 1 base, with 8 bases left between them. CDR3 length: 13 residues. Germline CDR1 is SQVTM and CDR2 is ANQGSEA. CDR3 coding DNA: TGCAGCGCTGGAGGATCTGGGGCCAACGTCCTGACTTTC. Residues: CSAGGSGANVLTF.

Regarding this clone: Other DNA sequences in this specimen translate into the identical CDR3. The chain has TRBV9 and TRBJ1-1; 8 bases agree with TRBD1. The CDR3 spans 14 residues. Germline-derived CDR1 and CDR2 are SGDLS and YYNGEE. V lost 3 bases, J lost 1 base, and 2 bases stayed unmatched. The CDR3 sequence is CASSATGANTEAFF. The CDR3 DNA reads as TGTGCCAGCAGCGCGACAGGGGCGAACACTGAAGCTTTCTTT.